One sample yielded the 11 T cell receptor beta chains listed below, sequenced in a study of blood T cell repertoires in COVID-19. Assay: immunoSEQ multiplex PCR; the TCRdb copy retains only in-frame clones and omits some. The sample lists some 150,000 clones, more than 75% occurring once. Sequencing was performed on peripheral blood. The receptor set was obtained from a man aged 55 to 70 with acute or convalescent COVID-19.

The genes are TRBV6-2 or TRBV6-3 and TRBJ2-1; D unresolved. The CDR3 has 15 amino acids. Trimming cost V 6 bases and J 3 bases, with 15 bases left between them. CDR1 MNHEY and CDR2 SVGEGT come from the germline V gene. The CDR3 spells CASSPTTTFYNEQFF. In nucleotides, the CDR3 is TGTGCCAGCAGCCCCACCACGACATTCTACAATGAGCAGTTCTTC.

This clone occurred once. The junction does not match germline at one end; this may be a read error. The V gene is TRBV24-1, the J gene TRBJ2-7; weak D call: TRBD2 (6 bases). The CDR3 has 15 residues. Per germline, CDR1 KGHDR and CDR2 SFDVKD. The DNA of the CDR3 is TGTGCCATCAGTAGCGGTCTAGGGGAGGTCGACGAGCAGTACTTC. Translating it yields CAISSGLGEVDEQYF.

This clone occurred a few times. The V call is TRBV5-1, the J call TRBJ1-6; 8 bases are shared with TRBD1. The CDR3 sequence is 15 residues long. Trimming cost V 0 bases and J 5 bases; bases outside gene matches: 1. Germline CDR1 is SGHRS and CDR2 is YFSETQ. In DNA, the CDR3 is TGCGCCAGCAGCTTGGGGACAGGGAATAATTCACCCCTCCACTTT. Its protein is CASSLGTGNNSPLHF.

This clone appeared a single time. The chain employs TRBV6-1 and TRBJ2-3, with TRBD1 identical over 8 bases. CDR1 MNHNS and CDR2 SASEGT come from the germline V gene. This CDR3 is 15 amino acids long. Trimming cost V 2 bases and J 3 bases; bases outside gene matches: 4. DNA of the CDR3: TGTGCCAGCAGTGAACTACAGGGGGAGACAGATACGCAGTATTTT. Protein sequence: CASSELQGETDTQYF.

This clone was seen only once. The V call is TRBV6-2 or TRBV6-3, the J call TRBJ2-7; a weak D match, TRBD2 (6 bases). The CDR3 runs 14 residues. V was cut by 2 bases and J by 0 bases, with 8 bases left in between. CDR1 and CDR2 from the germline V gene are MNHEY and SVGEGT. The CDR3, as DNA: TGTGCCAGCAGTTACGGGGGAGGCTCCTACGAGCAGTACTTC. This gives the protein CASSYGGGSYEQYF.

The J gene is TRBJ1-4, the V gene TRBV2; D is perhaps TRBD1 (5 bases). V lost 3 bases and J 6 bases, leaving 11 bases between the germline ends. CDR1 SNHLY and CDR2 FYNNEI come from the germline V gene. This CDR3 spans 14 amino acids. CDR3: CASSESGSHEKLFF. CDR3 nucleotide sequence: TGTGCCAGCAGTGAGTCAGGGTCACATGAAAAACTGTTTTTT.

The chain couples TRBV10-3 to TRBJ2-1; tentatively, D is TRBD2 (7 bases). Germline V lookup: CDR1 ENHRY, CDR2 SYGVKD. V was clipped by 10 bases and J by 7 bases, with 17 bases between them. The CDR3 has 13 amino acids. CDR3 coding DNA: TGTGCCAAGTCAAGGGGGGAGGGAAATGAGCAGTTCTTC. Translating it yields CAKSRGEGNEQFF.

The chain links TRBV6-5 to TRBJ2-1, with TRBD1 identical over 8 bases. The germline CDR1 and CDR2 sequences are MNHEY and SVGAGI. There are 13 residues in the CDR3. V lost 6 bases and J lost 6; bases outside the gene matches: 4. CDR3 coding DNA: TGTGCCAGCAGACAGGGGGTCGGCAATGAGCAGTTCTTC. This encodes CASRQGVGNEQFF.

The CDR3 DNA sequence: TGTGCCACCCAGACAGGCTACAATGAGCAGTTCTTC. Protein sequence: CATQTGYNEQFF. This rearrangement joins TRBV6-5 to TRBJ2-1, with D possibly TRBD1 on 6 matching bases. The CDR3 has 12 residues. The V and J ends lost 10 bases and 3 bases respectively, with 10 bases between them. Germline V gene data show CDR1 as MNHEY and CDR2 as SVGAGI.

This clone was counted a single time. This chain joins TRBV11-2 and TRBJ1-5, with D possibly being TRBD1 (6 bases). Germline-derived CDR1 and CDR2 are SGHAT and FQNNGV. The CDR3 totals 14 residues. V was shortened by 5 bases and J by 3 bases, with 11 bases between the two germline ends. The CDR3 DNA reads as TGTGCCAGCAGCGCGGACAGTTTCAATCAGCCCCAGCATTTT. Translating it yields CASSADSFNQPQHF.

V and J are TRBV27 and TRBJ2-7; a possible D gene is TRBD2 (6 bases). The J call is uncertain, as TRBJ2-5 better fits the DNA end. Germline CDR1 is MNHEY and CDR2 is SMNVEV (reference sequence). The CDR3 extends over 12 amino acids. The CDR3 DNA follows: TGTGCCAGCAGTGAAGGAGGGAGGACCCAGTACTTC. Its translation: CASSEGGRTQYF.